The 22 T cell receptor beta chains presented below share a single source sample, sequenced in a study of blood T cell repertoires in COVID-19. Data came from immunoSEQ multiplex PCR; TCRdb stores just in-frame clones and leaves some out. The sample has fewer than 300,000 clones; around 86% are singletons. Sample: peripheral blood. These TCRs come from a human donor in a cohort sampled during active COVID-19.

This clone was counted once. This rearrangement joins TRBV28 to TRBJ1-1; a weak D match, TRBD1 (6 bases). CDR1 is MDHEN, CDR2 SYDVKM, per germline. The CDR3 is 12 residues long. Trimming shortened V by 5 bases and J by 10 bases, and 14 bases separated the two germline ends. The CDR3 spells CASSPLQGRAFF. The CDR3 nucleotides are TGTGCCAGCAGTCCACTACAGGGCCGAGCTTTCTTT.

This chain connects TRBV7-9 to TRBJ1-6; D is perhaps TRBD1 (6 bases). Germline loops: CDR1 SEHNR, CDR2 FQNEAQ (reference sequence). V lost 6 bases to trimming and J lost 6 bases, with 15 bases between them. The CDR3 spans 15 residues. The CDR3 is CASSRFGTTNSPLHF. For the CDR3, the DNA is TGTGCCAGCAGTCGATTTGGGACAACTAATTCACCCCTCCACTTT.

The V and J genes are TRBV29-1 and TRBJ2-5, with D possibly matching TRBD2 (8 bases). This CDR3 has 14 residues. Trimming cost V 4 bases and J 5 bases, with 17 bases left between them. Germline values: CDR1 SQVTM, CDR2 ANQGSEA. As DNA, the CDR3 is TGCAGCGTTGTGGAGGGGGCGGGAGGTGAGACCCAGTACTTC. Translated, it gives CSVVEGAGGETQYF.

The chain employs TRBV6-5 and TRBJ2-3; 12 bases are shared with TRBD2. The CDR3 consists of 15 residues. V shed 6 bases and J 2 bases; nucleotides not matched to a gene: 3. In germline, CDR1 is MNHEY, CDR2 SVGAGI. CDR3 DNA sequence: TGTGCCAGCAGACGACTAGCGGGAGCCACAGATACGCAGTATTTT. It yields the protein CASRRLAGATDTQYF.

This sequence joins TRBV18 and TRBJ2-1, with D unresolved. Germline V lookup: CDR1 KGHSH, CDR2 LQKENI. The CDR3 spans 13 residues. The ends were cut back, 3 bases at V and 4 bases at J, with 7 bases in the middle. CDR3: CASSPPSYNEQFF. CDR3 DNA: TGTGCCAGCTCACCTCCCAGTTACAATGAGCAGTTCTTC.

The CDR3 spells CASSLAETGTEETQYF. In DNA form, the CDR3 reads TGTGCCAGCAGCTTAGCAGAAACCGGGACAGAAGAGACCCAGTACTTC. The J gene is TRBJ2-5, the V gene TRBV13; the match to TRBD1 covers 7 bases. The CDR3 has 16 residues. V lost 1 base to trimming and J lost 3 bases; unmatched junction nucleotides: 8. Germline V gives CDR1 PRHDT, CDR2 FYEKMQ (reference sequence).

This chain links TRBV6-4 with TRBJ2-6, with 7 positions matching TRBD1. The CDR3 has 16 residues. The V gene's germline CDR1 is MRHNA and CDR2 SNTAGT. V lost 5 bases and J lost 2; bases outside the gene matches: 6. The CDR3 DNA sequence: TGTGCCAGCAGTCCCGGGACAGCTACTGGGGCCAACGTCCTGACTTTC. Amino acids: CASSPGTATGANVLTF.

The V call is TRBV3-1 (or the pseudogene TRBV3-2), the J call TRBJ2-5; 8 positions match TRBD2. This CDR3 spans 17 amino acids. Germline CDR1 and CDR2: LGHDT and YNNKEL (reference sequence). With V trimmed by 0 bases and J by 3 bases, 9 bases remained unmatched. As DNA, the CDR3 is TGTGCCAGCAGCCAAGATCGGGTCGGGAGGGCCGAAGAGACCCAGTACTTC. Translation: CASSQDRVGRAEETQYF.

The chain combines TRBV7-2 with TRBJ2-3, with 8 bases identical to TRBD1. Germline V gives CDR1 SGHTA, CDR2 FQGNSA. After removal of 4 bases from V and 2 bases from J, the junction contained 8 bases not matched to a gene. The CDR3 has 16 amino acids. CDR3 nucleotides: TGTGCCAGCAGCTCGAGGACAGGGCGGACCACAGATACGCAGTATTTT. Protein: CASSSRTGRTTDTQYF. Full variable domain (missing parts from reference TRBV7-2 and TRBJ2-3): GAGVSQSPSNKVTEKGKDVELRCDPISGHTALYWYRQSLGQGLEFLIYFQGNSAPDKSGLPSDRFSAERTGGSVSTLTIQRTQQEDSAVYLCASSSRTGRTTDTQYFGPGTRLTVL.

The chain carries TRBV27 and TRBJ2-7, with 8 bases that match TRBD2. V dropped 5 bases and J dropped 3; count of bases not matched to a gene: 6. The CDR3 loop spans 14 amino acids. Germline V gives CDR1 MNHEY, CDR2 SMNVEV (reference sequence). The CDR3 loop is CASSVAGNFYEQYF. The CDR3 DNA follows: TGTGCCAGCAGTGTAGCGGGAAACTTCTACGAGCAGTACTTC.

With regard to this clone: This sample includes further DNA sequences coding for the same CDR3. The CDR3 region is CASSLSGSTDTQYF. The CDR3 nucleotides read TGCGCCAGCAGCCTTAGCGGGAGCACAGATACGCAGTATTTT. The chain has TRBV5-1 and TRBJ2-3, with 7 bases matching TRBD2. J was trimmed by 0 bases and V by 4 bases; bases with no gene match: 2. Germline V gene lookup returns CDR1 SGHRS and CDR2 YFSETQ. The CDR3 is made up of 14 amino acids.

This clone was seen only a few times. The sample holds other DNA sequences that translate to the same CDR3. The J gene is TRBJ2-2, the V gene TRBV28, with 12 bases fitting TRBD2. CDR1 MDHEN and CDR2 SYDVKM come from the germline V gene. The J segment lost 1 base and the V segment lost 1 base, leaving 1 base of the junction unmatched. This CDR3 region has 17 residues. CDR3 amino acids: CASSLSGLAGNTGELFF. In DNA, the CDR3 is TGTGCCAGCAGTTTATCGGGACTAGCGGGGAACACCGGGGAGCTGTTTTTT.

The chain employs TRBV5-4 and TRBJ2-1; tentatively, D is TRBD1 (5 bases). There are 14 residues in the CDR3. The germline V gene has CDR1 SGHNT and CDR2 YYREEE (reference sequence). Trimming cost V 3 bases and J 4 bases, with 11 bases left between them. The DNA of the CDR3 is TGTGCCAGCAGCTCCGTCAGGGTTTACAATGAGCAGTTCTTC. It translates to CASSSVRVYNEQFF.

The chain employs TRBV28 and TRBJ1-1; D is unclear. The CDR3 is made up of 12 amino acids. Deletions cut 5 bases from V and 11 bases from J, with 15 bases between. Germline V gives CDR1 MDHEN, CDR2 SYDVKM. CDR3 in DNA: TGTGCCAGCAGTACCACCGGGAGATCGGCTTTCTTT. This sequence encodes CASSTTGRSAFF.

The chain carries TRBV5-1 and TRBJ2-5; D unclear. Germline CDR1 is SGHRS and CDR2 is YFSETQ. The ends were cut back, 4 bases at V and 5 bases at J, with 12 bases in the middle. The CDR3 runs 13 residues. In nucleotides, the CDR3 is TGCGCCAGCAGCCCGCTGTCTGAGGAGACCCAGTACTTC. Protein: CASSPLSEETQYF.

The chain recombines TRBV7-8 with TRBJ1-5; 9 bases agree with TRBD1. This CDR3 region has 15 residues. The V and J ends lost 3 bases and 5 bases, in that order; junction bases with no gene match: 5. CDR1 is SGHVS and CDR2 is FQNEAQ in the germline V gene. The CDR3 is CASSFQGQGYQPQHF. The DNA for the CDR3 is TGTGCCAGCAGCTTCCAAGGACAGGGGTATCAGCCCCAGCATTTT.

This rearrangement joins TRBV9 to TRBJ2-3; 14 bases line up with TRBD2. The trim removed 5 bases at V and 3 bases at J, leaving 11 bases unmatched. This CDR3 spans 18 amino acids. Germline CDR1 reads SGDLS; CDR2 reads YYNGEE. The CDR3, as DNA: TGTGCCAGCAGTTGGACTAGCGGGAGGTTGGGGACAACAGATACGCAGTATTTT. Amino acid sequence: CASSWTSGRLGTTDTQYF.

This rearrangement joins TRBV7-2 to TRBJ2-2; D is unresolved. Germline loops: CDR1 SGHTA, CDR2 FQGNSA. Trimming pared 4 bases from V and 5 bases from J, leaving 17 bases between. The CDR3 has 16 amino acids. CDR3 coding DNA: TGTGCCAGCAGCTCCCGTGAAGGAGTAAGGACCGGGGAGCTGTTTTTT. This codes for CASSSREGVRTGELFF.

The chain links TRBV7-3 to TRBJ2-1; 10 bases align to TRBD2. In germline, CDR1 is SGHTA, CDR2 FQGTGA. The V segment lost 4 bases and the J segment 6 bases; nucleotides outside the gene matches: 6. The CDR3 sequence is 15 residues long. In nucleotides, the CDR3 is TGTGCCAGCAGCTCTCGAGCGGGGGGGATCAATGAGCAGTTCTTC. Translation: CASSSRAGGINEQFF.

The V call is TRBV10-2, the J call TRBJ2-7; TRBD2 matches 7 bases. Per the germline V gene, CDR1 is WSHSY and CDR2 is SAAADI. The CDR3 covers 16 residues. V gave up 0 bases and J gave up 2 bases; unmatched junction bases: 7. DNA of the CDR3: TGCGCCAGCAGTGAGTCCCCTAGCGGCACCACCTACGAGCAGTACTTC. Protein: CASSESPSGTTYEQYF.

The chain couples TRBV7-2 to TRBJ2-7, with 9 bases aligning to TRBD2. V shed 6 bases and J 4 bases; nucleotides not matched to a gene: 4. This CDR3 has 13 residues. Per the germline V gene, CDR1 is SGHTA and CDR2 is FQGNSA. The chain's CDR3 is CASSWREGYEQYF. In DNA, the CDR3 is TGTGCCAGCAGTTGGCGGGAGGGTTACGAGCAGTACTTC.

CDR3 DNA sequence: TGTGCCAGCAGCATACTAGCGGGTGGCTACGAGCAGTACTTC. Amino acid sequence: CASSILAGGYEQYF. V is TRBV28 and J is TRBJ2-7, with 9 bases lining up with TRBD2. V lost 6 bases and J lost 3; bases outside the gene matches: 6. The CDR3 is made up of 14 amino acids. The germline gives CDR1 MDHEN, CDR2 SYDVKM. Drawing the rest from reference TRBV28 and TRBJ2-7, the complete variable domain is DVKVTQSSRYLVKRTGEKVFLECVQDMDHENMFWYRQDPGLGLRLIYFSYDVKMKEKGDIPEGYSVSREKKERFSLILESASTNQTSMYLCASSILAGGYEQYFGPGTRLTVT.